The entry that follows covers one T cell receptor (beta chain) sequence. The method was immunoSEQ multiplex PCR; TCRdb's version includes in-frame clones alone and lacks a portion of them. The top ten hold around 10% of the sample, which has 300,000 to 400,000 clones, roughly 89% seen once. These data originate in a study of blood T cell repertoires in COVID-19. Background on the study: From T cells, B-cell-depleted T cells, or PBMCs came the material, which was cDNA or gDNA.

CDR1 is SGHTA and CDR2 is FQGNSA in the germline V gene. The CDR3 consists of 15 residues. V shed 3 bases, J shed 3 bases, and the junction held 4 bases outside the gene matches. The material sequenced was peripheral blood. This TCR was recovered from a man aged 25-45 years with COVID-19, enrolled during active disease. The V gene is TRBV7-2, the J gene TRBJ2-2; the match to TRBD1 covers 7 bases. The CDR3 here is CASSLGTGDTGELFF. For the CDR3, the DNA is TGTGCCAGCAGCTTGGGTACAGGGGACACCGGGGAGCTGTTTTTT.